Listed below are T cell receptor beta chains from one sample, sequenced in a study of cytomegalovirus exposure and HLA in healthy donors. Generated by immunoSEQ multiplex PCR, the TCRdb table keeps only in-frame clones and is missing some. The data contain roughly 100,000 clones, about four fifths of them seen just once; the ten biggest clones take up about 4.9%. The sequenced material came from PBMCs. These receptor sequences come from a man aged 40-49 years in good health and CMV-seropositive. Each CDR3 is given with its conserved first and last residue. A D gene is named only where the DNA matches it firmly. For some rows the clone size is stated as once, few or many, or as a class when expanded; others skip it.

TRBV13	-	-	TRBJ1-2	TGTGCCAGCAGCTTAGATGGGCCAGGGATTTATGGCTACACCTTC	CASSLDGPGIYGYTF
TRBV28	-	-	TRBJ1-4	TGTGCCGCGGGTGAGGCGTATGAAAAACTGTTTTTT	CAAGEAYEKLFF
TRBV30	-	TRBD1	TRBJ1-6	TGTGCCTGGAGTATCTCCGGGACAGGGCCCCCTTGGTGGTCACCCCTCCACTTT	CAWSISGTGPPWWSPLHF
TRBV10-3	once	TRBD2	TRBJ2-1	TGTGCCATCAAAGCGGGAGCCTACAATGAGCAGTTCTTC	CAIKAGAYNEQFF
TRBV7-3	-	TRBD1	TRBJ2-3	TGTGCCAGCGCAGGGGGCGACACAGATACGCAGTATTTT	CASAGGDTDTQYF
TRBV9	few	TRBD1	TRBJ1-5	TGTGCCAGCAGCCGCACCGGGACAGCGGATCAGCCCCAGCATTTT	CASSRTGTADQPQHF
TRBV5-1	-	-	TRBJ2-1	TGCGCCAGCAGCTTCGGCGGCTCCTACAATGAGCAGTTCTTC	CASSFGGSYNEQFF
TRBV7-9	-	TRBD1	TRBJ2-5	TGTGCCAGCAGCACCGACAGGGAATGGGGTGGAGAGACCCAGTACTTC	CASSTDREWGGETQYF
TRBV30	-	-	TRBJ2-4	TGTGCCTGGGGGTTGAACAGTCAGTACTTC	CAWGLNSQYF
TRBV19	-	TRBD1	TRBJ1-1	TGTGCCAGTAGTATCAACAGGGGGCCGGTGAAAACTGAAGCTTTCTTT	CASSINRGPVKTEAFF
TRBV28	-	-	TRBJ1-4	TGTGCCAGCAGTTTAGGCGGGGGCGCGGAAAAACTGTTTTTT	CASSLGGGAEKLFF
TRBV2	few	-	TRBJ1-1	TGTGCCAGCAGGCCACACAGGGTATTAACTGAAGCTTTCTTT	CASRPHRVLTEAFF
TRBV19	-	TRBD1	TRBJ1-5	TGTGCCAGTAGGACAGGGGGACGCAATCAGCCCCAGCATTTT	CASRTGGRNQPQHF
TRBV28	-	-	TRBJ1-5	TGTGCTAGCAGTCCCTACAGGGTTCAAACTCAGCCCCAGCATTTT	CASSPYRVQTQPQHF
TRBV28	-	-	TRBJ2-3	TGTGCCAGCAGTATACCGGGACTGGAGGGGCATACGCAGTATTTT	CASSIPGLEGHTQYF
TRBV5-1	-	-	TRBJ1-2	TGCGCCAGCAGCTTCAGGACACCAAAAAACTATGGCTACACCTTC	CASSFRTPKNYGYTF
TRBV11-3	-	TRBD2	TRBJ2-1	TGTGCCAGCAGCTCGCGGGAGGGCAATGAGCAGTTCTTC	CASSSREGNEQFF
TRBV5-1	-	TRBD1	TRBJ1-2	TGCGCCAGCAGCTTCGCAAATCCAACAGGGGACACCTTC	CASSFANPTGDTF
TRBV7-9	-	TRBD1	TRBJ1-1	TGTGCCAGCAGAGGGGGACAGGGAATGAACACTGAAGCTTTCTTT	CASRGGQGMNTEAFF
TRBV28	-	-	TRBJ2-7	TGTGCCAGCAGTTTTGGGGGGAATACCTACGAGCAGTACTTC	CASSFGGNTYEQYF
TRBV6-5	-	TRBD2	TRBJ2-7	TGTGCCAGCAGTACCCCAGCGGGGAGCTCCTACGAGCAGTACTTC	CASSTPAGSSYEQYF
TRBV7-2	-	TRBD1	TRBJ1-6	TGTGCCAGCAGCTCTCAGGGGGCAAGTAATTCACCCCTCCACTTT	CASSSQGASNSPLHF
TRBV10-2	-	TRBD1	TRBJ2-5	TGCGCCAGCAGAGTGGGACAGCCGCTTAAAGAGACCCAGTACTTC	CASRVGQPLKETQYF
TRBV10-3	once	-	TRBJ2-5	TGTGCCATCAGACCAGGGGAGATTTCCGAGACCCAGTACTTC	CAIRPGEISETQYF
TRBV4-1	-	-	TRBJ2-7	TGCGCCAGCAGCCAAGTGGCGACGGGGAATGGGGAGCAGTACTTC	CASSQVATGNGEQYF
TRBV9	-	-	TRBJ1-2	TGTGCCAGCAGCGCCGTCAGGCACTATGGCTACACCTTC	CASSAVRHYGYTF
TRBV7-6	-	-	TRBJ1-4	TGTGCCAGCAGCTTAGTAATTGCGGGATCTACTAATGAAAAACTGTTTTTT	CASSLVIAGSTNEKLFF
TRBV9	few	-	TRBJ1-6	TGTGCCAGCAGCGTAGATCAGGGGTATAATTCACCCCTCCACTTT	CASSVDQGYNSPLHF
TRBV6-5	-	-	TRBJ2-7	TGTGCCAGCAGTTATGGTAGCGGGCAGTACTTC	CASSYGSGQYF
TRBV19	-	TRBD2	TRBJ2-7	TGTGCCAGTAGTTCCGGACTAGCGGGAACCGAGCAGTACTTC	CASSSGLAGTEQYF
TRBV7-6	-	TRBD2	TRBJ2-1	TGTGCCAGCAGCTCGACTAGCGGGAGGTTGAATGAGCAGTTCTTC	CASSSTSGRLNEQFF
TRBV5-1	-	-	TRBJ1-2	TGCGCCAGCAGCTTGGCCGCGGGGGCAGGCTCTGGCTACACCTTC	CASSLAAGAGSGYTF
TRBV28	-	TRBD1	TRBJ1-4	TGTGCCAGCAGTCCGGGACAGGATGAAAAACTGTTTTTT	CASSPGQDEKLFF
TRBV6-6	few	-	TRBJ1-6	TGTGCCTCCTCGTACTCCTATAATTCACCCCTCCACTTT	CASSYSYNSPLHF
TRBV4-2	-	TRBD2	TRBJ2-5	TGTGCCAGCAGCCTAGGACTAAGGGCGGGGGGGCTTATGGCTTACCAAGAGACCCAGTACTTC	CASSLGLRAGGLMAYQETQYF
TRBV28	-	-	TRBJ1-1	TGTGCCAGCAGTCGCCAGGGGTACACTGAAGCTTTCTTT	CASSRQGYTEAFF
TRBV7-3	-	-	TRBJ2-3	TGTGCCAGCAGCTCCAACACAGATACGCAGTATTTT	CASSSNTDTQYF
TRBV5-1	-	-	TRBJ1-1	TGCGCCAGCAGCGTCGTCCTGAACACTGAAGCTTTCTTT	CASSVVLNTEAFF
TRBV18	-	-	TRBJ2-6	TGTGCCAGCTCACCGGAGGGGTACGGGGCCAACGTCCTGACTTTC	CASSPEGYGANVLTF
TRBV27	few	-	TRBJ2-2	TGTGCCAGCAGCCCACTGCTAGCCACCGGAGTCAGAGGGGAGCTGTTTTTT	CASSPLLATGVRGELFF
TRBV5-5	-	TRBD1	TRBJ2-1	TGTGCCAGCAGCTTGGATCCAGGGGGCTCCTACAATGAGCAGTTCTTC	CASSLDPGGSYNEQFF